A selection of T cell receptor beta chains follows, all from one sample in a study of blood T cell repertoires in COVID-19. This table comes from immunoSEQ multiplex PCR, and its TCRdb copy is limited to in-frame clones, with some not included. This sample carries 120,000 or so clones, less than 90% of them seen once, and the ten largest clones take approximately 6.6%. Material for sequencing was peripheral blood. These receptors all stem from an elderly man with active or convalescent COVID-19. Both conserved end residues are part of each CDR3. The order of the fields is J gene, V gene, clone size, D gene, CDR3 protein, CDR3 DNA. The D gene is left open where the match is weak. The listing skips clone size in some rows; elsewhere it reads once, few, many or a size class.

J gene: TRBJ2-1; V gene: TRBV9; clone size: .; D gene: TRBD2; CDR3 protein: CASSGLAGESYNEQFF; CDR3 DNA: TGTGCCAGCAGCGGATTAGCGGGGGAGTCCTACAATGAGCAGTTCTTC
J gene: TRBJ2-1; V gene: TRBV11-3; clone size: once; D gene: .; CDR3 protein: CASSLDPRESVQFF; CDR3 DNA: TGTGCCAGCAGCTTAGATCCCAGGGAATCGGTGCAGTTCTTC
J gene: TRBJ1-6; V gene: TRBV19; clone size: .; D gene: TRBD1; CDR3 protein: CASSSGTGPDNSPLHF; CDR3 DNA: TGTGCCAGTAGTTCCGGGACAGGGCCGGATAATTCACCCCTCCACTTT
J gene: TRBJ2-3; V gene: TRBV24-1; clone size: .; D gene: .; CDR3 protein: CATSALAGRTDTQYF; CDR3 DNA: TGTGCCACCAGTGCATTAGCAGGGAGGACAGATACGCAGTATTTT
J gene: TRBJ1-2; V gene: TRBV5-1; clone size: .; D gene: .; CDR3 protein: CASTDNYYGYTF; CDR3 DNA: TGCGCCAGCACGGACAACTACTATGGCTACACCTTC
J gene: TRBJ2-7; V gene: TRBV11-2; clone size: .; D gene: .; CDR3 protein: CASSLWVSGYEQYF; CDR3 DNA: TGTGCCAGCAGCTTATGGGTTAGCGGCTACGAGCAGTACTTC
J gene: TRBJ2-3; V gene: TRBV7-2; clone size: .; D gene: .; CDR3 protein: CASSLGQGDAQYF; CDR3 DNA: TGTGCCAGCAGCTTAGGGCAGGGTGATGCGCAGTATTTT
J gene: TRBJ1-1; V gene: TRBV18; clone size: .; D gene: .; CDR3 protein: CASSPDPDRRNTEAFF; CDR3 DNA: TGTGCCAGCTCACCCGATCCCGACAGGCGGAACACTGAAGCTTTCTTT
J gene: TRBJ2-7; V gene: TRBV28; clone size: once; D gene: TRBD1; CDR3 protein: CASSPTLTGEYEQYF; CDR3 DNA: TGTGCCAGCAGTCCCACATTGACAGGGGAGTACGAGCAGTACTTC
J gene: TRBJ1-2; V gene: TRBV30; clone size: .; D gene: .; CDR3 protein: CAGYSTVNYGYTF; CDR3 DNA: TGTGCCGGCTACTCGACAGTCAACTATGGCTACACCTTC
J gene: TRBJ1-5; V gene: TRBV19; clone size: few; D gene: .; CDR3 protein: CASSRSEGSNQPQHF; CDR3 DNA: TGTGCCAGTAGTCGGTCGGAGGGTAGCAATCAGCCCCAGCATTTT
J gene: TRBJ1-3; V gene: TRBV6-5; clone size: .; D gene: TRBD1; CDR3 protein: CASRAGGISGNTIYF; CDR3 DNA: TGTGCCAGCAGGGCAGGGGGGATCTCTGGAAACACCATATATTTT
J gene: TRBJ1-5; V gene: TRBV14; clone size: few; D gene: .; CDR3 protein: CASSFSGGNQPQHF; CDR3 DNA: TGTGCCAGCAGCTTTTCGGGTGGCAATCAGCCCCAGCATTTT
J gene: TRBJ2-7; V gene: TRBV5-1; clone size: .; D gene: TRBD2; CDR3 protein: CASNPAGGRRSEQYF; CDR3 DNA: TGCGCCAGCAACCCTGCGGGGGGGCGGCGATCCGAGCAGTACTTC
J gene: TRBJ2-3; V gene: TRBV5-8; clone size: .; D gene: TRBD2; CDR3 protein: CASSPNSGGRGKSAQYF; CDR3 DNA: TGTGCCAGCAGCCCCAACTCTGGCGGGAGGGGCAAGTCGGCGCAGTATTTT
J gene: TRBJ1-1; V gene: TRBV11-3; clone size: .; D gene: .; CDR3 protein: CASSLTENTEAFF; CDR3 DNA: TGTGCCAGCAGCTTAACAGAGAACACTGAAGCTTTCTTT
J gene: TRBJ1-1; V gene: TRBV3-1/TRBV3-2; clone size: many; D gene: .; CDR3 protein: CASSHYLGTGANTEAFF; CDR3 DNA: TGTGCCAGCAGCCATTACCTCGGGACGGGAGCGAACACTGAAGCTTTCTTT
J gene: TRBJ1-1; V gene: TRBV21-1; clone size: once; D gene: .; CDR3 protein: CASSLRDRNTEAFF; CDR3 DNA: TGTGCCAGCAGCCTCCGGGACAGGAACACTGAAGCTTTCTTT
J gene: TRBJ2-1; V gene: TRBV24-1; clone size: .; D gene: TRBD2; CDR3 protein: CATSDSPTSANEQFF; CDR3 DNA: TGTGCCACCAGTGATTCTCCCACTAGCGCCAATGAGCAGTTCTTC
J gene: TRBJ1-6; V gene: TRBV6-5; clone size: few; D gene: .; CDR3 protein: CASSPQNNSPLHF; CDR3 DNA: TGTGCCAGCAGTCCCCAGAATAATTCACCCCTCCACTTT
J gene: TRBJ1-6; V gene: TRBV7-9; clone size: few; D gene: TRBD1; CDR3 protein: CASSPGANRGLPLHF; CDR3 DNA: TGTGCCAGCAGCCCAGGCGCTAACAGGGGTTTGCCCCTCCACTTT
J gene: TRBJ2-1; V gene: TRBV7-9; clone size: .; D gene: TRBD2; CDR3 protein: CASSLDRLARNEQFF; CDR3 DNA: TGTGCCAGCAGCTTAGACCGACTAGCGAGGAATGAGCAGTTCTTC
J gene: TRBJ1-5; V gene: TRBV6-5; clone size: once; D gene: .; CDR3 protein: CASSLQGPYNQPQHF; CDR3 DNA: TGTGCCAGCAGTCTACAGGGCCCATACAATCAGCCCCAGCATTTT
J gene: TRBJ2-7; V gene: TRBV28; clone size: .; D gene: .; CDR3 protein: CASSLGLSYEQYF; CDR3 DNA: TGTGCCAGCAGTTTAGGGCTTTCCTACGAGCAGTACTTC
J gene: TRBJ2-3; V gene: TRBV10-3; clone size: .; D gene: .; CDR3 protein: CAISEYYSGGGTDTQYF; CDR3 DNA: TGTGCCATCAGTGAGTATTATAGCGGCGGGGGCACAGATACGCAGTATTTT
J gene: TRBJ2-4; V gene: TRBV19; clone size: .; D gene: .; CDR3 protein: CASSTGWENIQYF; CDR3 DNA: TGTGCCAGTAGTACAGGGTGGGAAAACATTCAGTACTTC
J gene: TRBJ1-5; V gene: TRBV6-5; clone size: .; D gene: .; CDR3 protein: CASSTEHIPNQPQHF; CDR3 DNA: TGTGCCAGCAGCACCGAGCATATCCCCAATCAGCCCCAGCATTTT